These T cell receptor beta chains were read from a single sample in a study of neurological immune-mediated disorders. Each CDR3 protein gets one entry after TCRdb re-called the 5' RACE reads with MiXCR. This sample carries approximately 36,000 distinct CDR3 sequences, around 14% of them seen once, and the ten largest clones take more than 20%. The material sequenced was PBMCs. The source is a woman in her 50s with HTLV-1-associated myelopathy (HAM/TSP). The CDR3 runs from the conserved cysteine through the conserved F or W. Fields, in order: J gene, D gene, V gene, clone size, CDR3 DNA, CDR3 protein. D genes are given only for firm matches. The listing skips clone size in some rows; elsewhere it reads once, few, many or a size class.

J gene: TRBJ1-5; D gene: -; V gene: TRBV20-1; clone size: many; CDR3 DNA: TGCAGTGCTAGTGGGGGGGCAGGCAATCAGCCCCAGCATTTT; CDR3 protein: CSASGGAGNQPQHF
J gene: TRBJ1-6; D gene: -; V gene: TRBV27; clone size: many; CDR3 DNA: TGTGCCAGCGGACCTACATACTCCTATAATTCACCCCTCCACTTT; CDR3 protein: CASGPTYSYNSPLHF
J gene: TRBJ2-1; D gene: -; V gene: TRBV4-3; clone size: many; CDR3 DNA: TGCGCCAGCAGCCAAGATCGGGGGTGGATGCGGGGCGGTGAGCAGTTCTTC; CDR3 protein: CASSQDRGWMRGGEQFF
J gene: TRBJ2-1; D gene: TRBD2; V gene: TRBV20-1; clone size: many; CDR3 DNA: TGCAGTGCTTCCCGCGGGGGGGTCAGGAATGAGCAGTTCTTC; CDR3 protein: CSASRGGVRNEQFF
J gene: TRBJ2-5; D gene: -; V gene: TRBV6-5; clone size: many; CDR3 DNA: TGTGCCAGCAGAGACGGGGTCAGGGGAGAGACCCAGTACTTC; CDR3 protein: CASRDGVRGETQYF
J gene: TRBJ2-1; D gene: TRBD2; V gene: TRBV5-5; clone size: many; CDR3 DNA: TGTGCCAGCAGCTTGGTAGGGGAGGGCGGTGAGCAGTTCTTC; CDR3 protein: CASSLVGEGGEQFF
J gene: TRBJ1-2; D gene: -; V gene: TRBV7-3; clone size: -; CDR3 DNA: TGTGCCAGCAGCCCAGACAGTAACTATGGCTACACCTTC; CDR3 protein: CASSPDSNYGYTF
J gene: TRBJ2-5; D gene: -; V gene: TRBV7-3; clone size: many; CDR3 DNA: TGTGCCAGCAGCTTAACGGGGACTGAGCAAGAGACCCAGTACTTC; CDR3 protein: CASSLTGTEQETQYF
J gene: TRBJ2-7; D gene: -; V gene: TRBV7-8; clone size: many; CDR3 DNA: TGTGCCAGCACCCTTAGTGCAGGGGTTGGCTACGAGCAGTACTTC; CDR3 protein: CASTLSAGVGYEQYF
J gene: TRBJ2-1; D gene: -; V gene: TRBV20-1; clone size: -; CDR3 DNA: TGCAGTGCCCCGTGGGGGCACGGGCAGTTCTTC; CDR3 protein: CSAPWGHGQFF
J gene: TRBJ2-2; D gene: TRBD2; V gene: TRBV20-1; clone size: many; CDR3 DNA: TGCAGTGCAGGACCAACTAGCGGGGGAAGGACCGGGGAGCTGTTTTTT; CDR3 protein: CSAGPTSGGRTGELFF
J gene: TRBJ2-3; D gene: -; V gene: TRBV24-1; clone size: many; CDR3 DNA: TGTGCCACCAGTGATTTGAAAGGGGTGGAAGGCACAGATACGCAGTATTTT; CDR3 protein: CATSDLKGVEGTDTQYF
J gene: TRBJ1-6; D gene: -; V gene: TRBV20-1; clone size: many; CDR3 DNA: TGCAGTGCTAGACCAGAGGCCTATAATTCACCCCTCCACTTT; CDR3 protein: CSARPEAYNSPLHF
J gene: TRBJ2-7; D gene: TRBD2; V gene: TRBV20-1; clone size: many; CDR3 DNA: TGCAGTGCGGCCTTCGCGGGGGGGCAGTACGAGCAGTACTTC; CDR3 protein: CSAAFAGGQYEQYF
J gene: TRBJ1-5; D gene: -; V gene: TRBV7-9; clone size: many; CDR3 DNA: TGTGCCAGCAGCTTAGCGGGGGGGACTGAGCCCCAGCATTTT; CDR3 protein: CASSLAGGTEPQHF
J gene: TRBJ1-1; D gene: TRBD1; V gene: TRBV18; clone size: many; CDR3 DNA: TGTGCCAGCTCACTTGGGCCGTCGGGACAGGGGACTGAAGCTTTCTTT; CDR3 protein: CASSLGPSGQGTEAFF
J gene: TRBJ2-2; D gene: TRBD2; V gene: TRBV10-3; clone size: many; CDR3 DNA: TGTGCCATCTCACCGGGACTAGCGGGGGGAAACACCGGGGAGCTGTTTTTT; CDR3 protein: CAISPGLAGGNTGELFF
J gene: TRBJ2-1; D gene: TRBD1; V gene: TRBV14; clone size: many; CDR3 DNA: TGTGCCAGCAGCCCCGGACAGGGGCGCCCCCACAACAATGAGCAGTTCTTC; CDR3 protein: CASSPGQGRPHNNEQFF
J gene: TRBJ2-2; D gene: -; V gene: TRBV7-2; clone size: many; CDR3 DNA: TGTGCCAGCAGCTTAGCGCCCGTGAACACCGGGGAGCTGTTTTTT; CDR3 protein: CASSLAPVNTGELFF
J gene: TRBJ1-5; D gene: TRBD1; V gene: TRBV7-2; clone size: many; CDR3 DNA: TGTGCCAGCAGCTTAGTCAGGGGGAATCAGCCCCAGCATTTT; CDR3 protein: CASSLVRGNQPQHF
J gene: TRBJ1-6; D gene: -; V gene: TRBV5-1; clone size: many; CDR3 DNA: TGCGCCAGCAGCTTGGCGGGGGGCGAGGATTCACCCCTCCACTTT; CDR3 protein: CASSLAGGEDSPLHF
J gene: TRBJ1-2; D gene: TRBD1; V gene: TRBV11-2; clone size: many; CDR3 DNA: TGTGCCAGCAGCCCTACCGGACAGGGGCTCATCGGCTATGGCTACACCTTC; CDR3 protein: CASSPTGQGLIGYGYTF
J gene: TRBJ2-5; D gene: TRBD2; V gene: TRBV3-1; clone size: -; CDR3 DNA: TGTGCCAGCAGCCCCTTTAGCGGGGGGCCTGAGACCCAGTACTTC; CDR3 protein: CASSPFSGGPETQYF
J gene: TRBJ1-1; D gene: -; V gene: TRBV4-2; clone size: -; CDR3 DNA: -; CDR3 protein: CASTNQTSMYLCASHLGAEAFF
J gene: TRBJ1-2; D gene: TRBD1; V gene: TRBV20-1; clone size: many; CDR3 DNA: TGCAGTGCTAGAGACCCAGCACAGGGGGTCTATGGCTACACCTTC; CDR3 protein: CSARDPAQGVYGYTF
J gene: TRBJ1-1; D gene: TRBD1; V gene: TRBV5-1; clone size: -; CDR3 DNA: TGCGCCAACAGACCGGGACAGGGCACTCAAGCTTTCTTT; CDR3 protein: CANRPGQGTQAFF
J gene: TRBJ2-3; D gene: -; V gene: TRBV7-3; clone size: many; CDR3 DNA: TGTGCCAGCAGCTTTTCGGGTCCCCATACGCAGTATTTT; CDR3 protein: CASSFSGPHTQYF
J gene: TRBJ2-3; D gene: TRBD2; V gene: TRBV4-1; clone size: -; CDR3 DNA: TGCGCCAGCAGCCAAGGAAGCGGGGGGGGTGGAGATACGCAGTATTTT; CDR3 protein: CASSQGSGGGGDTQYF
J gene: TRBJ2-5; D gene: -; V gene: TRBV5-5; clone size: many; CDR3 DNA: TGTGCCAGCAGCTTGGATCGTCAAGAGACCCAGTACTTC; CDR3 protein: CASSLDRQETQYF
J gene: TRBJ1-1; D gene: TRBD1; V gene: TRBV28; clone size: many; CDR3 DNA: TGTGCCAGCACCTCCCAACCAGGACAGGGTCTCTTTGTAGCAGCTTTCTTT; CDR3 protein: CASTSQPGQGLFVAAFF
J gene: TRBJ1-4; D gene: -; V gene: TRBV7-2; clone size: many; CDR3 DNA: TGTGCCAGCAGCTTAGGAGGTGAAAAACTGTTTTTT; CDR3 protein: CASSLGGEKLFF
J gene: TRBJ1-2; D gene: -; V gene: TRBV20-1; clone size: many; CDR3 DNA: TGCAGTGCTAGAGTGGCAGGGGAGGGCTACACCTTC; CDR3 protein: CSARVAGEGYTF
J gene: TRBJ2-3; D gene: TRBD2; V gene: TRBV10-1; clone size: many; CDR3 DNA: TGCGCCAGCAGTGAAAGCGGGAGGGCCGGAGATACGCAGTATTTT; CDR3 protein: CASSESGRAGDTQYF
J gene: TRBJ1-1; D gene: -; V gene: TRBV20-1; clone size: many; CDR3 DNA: TGCAGTGCTAGAGGGATTTCGACATTTATCTTT; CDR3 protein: CSARGISTFIF
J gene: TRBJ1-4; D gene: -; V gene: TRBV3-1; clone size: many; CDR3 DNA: TGTGCCAGCAGCATTGCAGGGAATGAAAAACTGTTTTTT; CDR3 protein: CASSIAGNEKLFF
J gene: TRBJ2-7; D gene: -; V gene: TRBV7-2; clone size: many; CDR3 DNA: TGTGCCAGCAGCATTACAATGTCGATATCCTACGAGCAGTACTTC; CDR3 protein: CASSITMSISYEQYF
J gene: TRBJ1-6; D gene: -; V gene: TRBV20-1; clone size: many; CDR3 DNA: TGCAGTGCTGTCAGGGGTCCCCTCCACTTT; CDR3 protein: CSAVRGPLHF
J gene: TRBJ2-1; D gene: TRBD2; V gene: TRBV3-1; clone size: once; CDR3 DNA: TGTGCCAGCAGCCCACATACTAGCGCTCCTGAGCAGTTCTTC; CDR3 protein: CASSPHTSAPEQFF
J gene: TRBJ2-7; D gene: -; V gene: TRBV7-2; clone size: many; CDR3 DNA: TGTGCCAGCAGCTTAGATCCGAATCCCTACGAGCAGTACTTC; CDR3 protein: CASSLDPNPYEQYF
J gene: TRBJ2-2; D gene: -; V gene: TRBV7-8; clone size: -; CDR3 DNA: TGTGCCAGCAGCTTGGGATGGACCAGGGAGCTGTTTTTT; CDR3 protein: CASSLGWTRELFF
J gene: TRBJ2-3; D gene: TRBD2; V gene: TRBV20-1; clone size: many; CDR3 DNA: TGCAGTGCTAGGGACCTGCGGGAGGCAGATACGCAGTATTTT; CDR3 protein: CSARDLREADTQYF
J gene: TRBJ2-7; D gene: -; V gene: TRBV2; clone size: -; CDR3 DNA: TGTGCCAGCAGTGATGTGGACAGCCCGACCTACGAGCAGTACTTC; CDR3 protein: CASSDVDSPTYEQYF
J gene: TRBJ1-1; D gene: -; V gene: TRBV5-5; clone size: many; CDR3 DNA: TGTGCCAGCAGCGAGGGGACGGTGAACACTGAAGCTTTCTTT; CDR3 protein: CASSEGTVNTEAFF
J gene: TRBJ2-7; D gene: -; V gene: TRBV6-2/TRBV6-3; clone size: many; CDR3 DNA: TGTGCCAGCGCTCGAGCCTACGAGCAGTACTTC; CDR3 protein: CASARAYEQYF
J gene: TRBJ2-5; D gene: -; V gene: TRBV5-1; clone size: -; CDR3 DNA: TGCGCCAGCAGCCCGGGGAAAGAGACCCAGTACTTC; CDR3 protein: CASSPGKETQYF
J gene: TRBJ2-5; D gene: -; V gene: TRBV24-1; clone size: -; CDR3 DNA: TGTGCCACCAGTGATTTTAGAGGACAAGAGCAAGAGACCCAGTACTTC; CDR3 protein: CATSDFRGQEQETQYF
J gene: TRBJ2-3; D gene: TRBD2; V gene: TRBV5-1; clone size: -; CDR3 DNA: TGCGCCAGCAGCTTACCCGGGACTACCTCAGATACGCAGTATTTT; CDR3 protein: CASSLPGTTSDTQYF
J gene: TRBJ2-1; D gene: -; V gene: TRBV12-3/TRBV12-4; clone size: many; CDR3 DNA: TGTGCCAGCAGTTTGCAGGGTTACAATGAGCAGTTCTTC; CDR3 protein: CASSLQGYNEQFF
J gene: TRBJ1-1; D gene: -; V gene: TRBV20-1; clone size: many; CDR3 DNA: TGCAGTGCTAGATCTACGAACACTGAAGCTTTCTTT; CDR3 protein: CSARSTNTEAFF
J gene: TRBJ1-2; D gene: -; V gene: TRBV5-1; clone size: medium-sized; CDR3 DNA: TGCGCCAGCAGCCCGGGGGACCAGACACAGGGCTACACCTTC; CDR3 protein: CASSPGDQTQGYTF
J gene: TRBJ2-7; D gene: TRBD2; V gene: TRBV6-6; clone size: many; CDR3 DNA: TGTGCCAGCAGCGCGCCCCCATTACGGCGGGGGGGTCCGAACGAGCAGTACTTC; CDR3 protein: CASSAPPLRRGGPNEQYF
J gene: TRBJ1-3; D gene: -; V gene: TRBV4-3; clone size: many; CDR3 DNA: TGCGCCAGCAGCGAATTCCCCAGGGCCTCTGGAAACACCATATATTTT; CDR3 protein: CASSEFPRASGNTIYF
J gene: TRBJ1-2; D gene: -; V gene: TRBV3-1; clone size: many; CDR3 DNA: TGTGCCAGCTCCCATAAAAATAGCTATGGCTACACCTTC; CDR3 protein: CASSHKNSYGYTF
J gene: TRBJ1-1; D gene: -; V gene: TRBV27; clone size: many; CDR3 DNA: TGTGCCAGCCGTGGGTGGGGAAGCGATGGCACTGAAGCTTTCTTT; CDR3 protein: CASRGWGSDGTEAFF
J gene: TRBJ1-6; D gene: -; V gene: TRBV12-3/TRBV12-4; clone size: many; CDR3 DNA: TGTGCCAGCAGTTTAGATAGGGGCAGTATTTCACCCCTCCACTTT; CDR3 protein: CASSLDRGSISPLHF
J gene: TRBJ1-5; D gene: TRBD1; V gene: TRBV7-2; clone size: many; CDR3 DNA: TGTGCCAGCAGCATCACCGGGACAGGGTATAATCAGCCCCAGCATTTT; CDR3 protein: CASSITGTGYNQPQHF
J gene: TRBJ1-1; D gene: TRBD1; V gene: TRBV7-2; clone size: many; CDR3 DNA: TGTGCCAGCAGCCTAAGGTCCTTTATCGGGACAGTGAACACTGAAGCTTTCTTT; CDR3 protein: CASSLRSFIGTVNTEAFF
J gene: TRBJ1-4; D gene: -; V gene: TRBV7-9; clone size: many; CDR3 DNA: TGTGCCAGCAGCTTTCTTACACCAGGGGCGGCTAATGAAAAACTGTTTTTT; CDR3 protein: CASSFLTPGAANEKLFF
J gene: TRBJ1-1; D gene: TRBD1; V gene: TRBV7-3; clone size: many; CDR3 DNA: TGTGCCAGCAGCTTAGACAGGGAGGGAGAAGCTTTCTTT; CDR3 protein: CASSLDREGEAFF